These T cell receptor beta chains were read from a single sample in a study of blood T cell repertoires in COVID-19. Generated by immunoSEQ multiplex PCR, the TCRdb table keeps only in-frame clones and is missing some. The sample carries about 220,000 clones, 70% to 90% recorded once. Sample: peripheral blood. All receptors derive from a human donor in a cohort sampled during active COVID-19. CDR3s include the opening cysteine and the closing phenylalanine or tryptophan. Fields, in order: V gene, J gene, D gene, clone size, CDR3 protein, CDR3 DNA. D genes are given only for firm matches. Clone sizes are given selectively: once, few, many, or a class where the clone is expanded.

v_gene: TRBV5-1; j_gene: TRBJ2-1; d_gene: TRBD2; abundance: NA; CDR3aa: CASSLDLAGDNEQFF; CDR3nt: TGCGCCAGCAGCTTGGACCTAGCGGGGGACAATGAGCAGTTCTTC
v_gene: TRBV19; j_gene: TRBJ1-1; d_gene: NA; abundance: NA; CDR3aa: CASSFNMNTEAFF; CDR3nt: TGTGCCAGTAGTTTCAACATGAACACTGAAGCTTTCTTT
v_gene: TRBV5-1; j_gene: TRBJ2-2; d_gene: TRBD2; abundance: NA; CDR3aa: CASSTSGDTGELFF; CDR3nt: TGCGCCAGCAGCACTAGCGGTGACACCGGGGAGCTGTTTTTT
v_gene: TRBV28; j_gene: TRBJ1-5; d_gene: TRBD1; abundance: NA; CDR3aa: CASSFDRGGQPQHF; CDR3nt: TGTGCCAGCAGTTTCGACAGGGGAGGACAGCCCCAGCATTTT
v_gene: TRBV3-1/TRBV3-2; j_gene: TRBJ2-7; d_gene: TRBD1; abundance: NA; CDR3aa: CASSHSVRQGRGEQYF; CDR3nt: TGTGCCAGCAGCCACTCCGTTCGACAGGGTAGAGGGGAGCAGTACTTC
v_gene: TRBV19; j_gene: TRBJ1-4; d_gene: NA; abundance: once; CDR3aa: CASSIGGNSHVF; CDR3nt: TGTGCCAGTAGTATAGGAGGGAACAGCCACGTTTTT
v_gene: TRBV6-5; j_gene: TRBJ2-7; d_gene: NA; abundance: NA; CDR3aa: CASSPDRDSYEQYF; CDR3nt: TGTGCCAGCAGCCCCGACCGGGACTCCTACGAGCAGTACTTC
v_gene: TRBV28; j_gene: TRBJ2-7; d_gene: NA; abundance: NA; CDR3aa: CASNEGYPYEQYF; CDR3nt: TGTGCCAGCAACGAGGGATACCCCTACGAGCAGTACTTC
v_gene: TRBV7-9; j_gene: TRBJ2-3; d_gene: TRBD1; abundance: NA; CDR3aa: CASSLGQGGTDTQYF; CDR3nt: TGTGCCAGCAGCCTTGGACAGGGAGGCACAGATACGCAGTATTTT
v_gene: TRBV6-2/TRBV6-3; j_gene: TRBJ1-2; d_gene: TRBD1; abundance: few; CDR3aa: CASSRQGGGYTF; CDR3nt: TGTGCCAGCAGTCGGCAGGGGGGCGGCTACACCTTC
v_gene: TRBV19; j_gene: TRBJ2-6; d_gene: NA; abundance: NA; CDR3aa: CASSMSPAGANVLTF; CDR3nt: TGTGCCAGTAGTATGAGTCCCGCAGGGGCCAACGTCCTGACTTTC
v_gene: TRBV28; j_gene: TRBJ2-2; d_gene: TRBD1; abundance: once; CDR3aa: CASRQGYTGELFF; CDR3nt: TGTGCCAGTCGACAGGGGTACACCGGGGAGCTGTTTTTT
v_gene: TRBV5-1; j_gene: TRBJ1-3; d_gene: NA; abundance: NA; CDR3aa: CASSWGTSTWAPSGNTIYF; CDR3nt: TGCGCCAGCAGCTGGGGGACTTCCACCTGGGCCCCCTCTGGAAACACCATATATTTT
v_gene: TRBV19; j_gene: TRBJ2-2; d_gene: NA; abundance: once; CDR3aa: CASSIQRDTGELFF; CDR3nt: TGTGCCAGTAGTATACAGAGGGACACCGGGGAGCTGTTTTTT
v_gene: TRBV7-9; j_gene: TRBJ2-3; d_gene: TRBD2; abundance: NA; CDR3aa: CASSFGLAGTGNTQYF; CDR3nt: TGTGCCAGCAGCTTCGGACTAGCGGGGACGGGGAACACGCAGTATTTT
v_gene: TRBV2; j_gene: TRBJ2-3; d_gene: TRBD2; abundance: few; CDR3aa: CASKARGLAGVGDTQYF; CDR3nt: TGTGCCAGTAAAGCCAGGGGACTAGCGGGGGTGGGAGATACGCAGTATTTT
v_gene: TRBV20-1; j_gene: TRBJ2-7; d_gene: NA; abundance: NA; CDR3aa: CSASLREQYF; CDR3nt: TGCAGTGCTAGCCTCAGGGAGCAGTACTTC
v_gene: TRBV28; j_gene: TRBJ2-7; d_gene: NA; abundance: NA; CDR3aa: CASRPQGSSYEQYF; CDR3nt: TGTGCCAGCAGACCCCAGGGTTCCTCCTACGAGCAGTACTTC
v_gene: TRBV9; j_gene: TRBJ2-6; d_gene: TRBD2; abundance: NA; CDR3aa: CASSGTSVSSGANVLTF; CDR3nt: TGTGCCAGCAGCGGTACTAGCGTAAGCTCTGGGGCCAACGTCCTGACTTTC
v_gene: TRBV2; j_gene: TRBJ2-1; d_gene: TRBD2; abundance: few; CDR3aa: CASTGLAGAGEQFF; CDR3nt: TGTGCCAGCACCGGACTAGCGGGAGCTGGGGAGCAGTTCTTC
v_gene: TRBV19; j_gene: TRBJ1-5; d_gene: TRBD1; abundance: NA; CDR3aa: CASRRDRGRGQPQHF; CDR3nt: TGTGCCAGTAGGAGGGACAGGGGTCGCGGTCAGCCCCAGCATTTT
v_gene: TRBV15; j_gene: TRBJ2-5; d_gene: NA; abundance: NA; CDR3aa: CATSRDRDRTTQYF; CDR3nt: TGTGCCACCAGCAGAGATCGCGACAGAACGACCCAGTACTTC